The 24 T cell receptor beta chains in this list originate from one sample, sequenced in a study of blood T cell repertoires in COVID-19. TCRdb's copy holds only in-frame clones and misses some; the assay was immunoSEQ multiplex PCR. The table includes roughly 380,000 clones, approximately 77% detected once. Sequences were obtained from peripheral blood. These receptors were obtained from a human donor with acute or convalescent COVID-19. The donor label of this sample is uncertain.

The chain recombines TRBV12-3 or TRBV12-4 with TRBJ1-6; D is possibly TRBD1 (6 bases). The V gene lost 6 bases and the J gene lost 13 bases, with 13 bases spanning the gap. This CDR3 comprises 12 residues. The CDR3 protein is CASSAGTGPLHF. CDR3 coding DNA: TGTGCCAGCAGCGCGGGCACAGGGCCCCTCCACTTT.

This chain joins TRBV7-9 and TRBJ2-5; D possibly corresponds to TRBD2 (5 bases). This CDR3 has 14 residues. V was pared by 5 bases and J by 1 base, with 11 bases between. From germline, CDR1 is SEHNR and CDR2 FQNEAQ (reference sequence). CDR3 sequence: CASSPRLIQETQYF. CDR3 nucleotides: TGTGCCAGCAGCCCAAGACTAATCCAAGAGACCCAGTACTTC.

The chain links TRBV6-6 to TRBJ1-6, with D possibly matching TRBD1 (5 bases). The CDR3 has 14 amino acids. In germline, CDR1 is MNHNY, CDR2 SVGAGI (reference sequence). Trimming shortened V by 6 bases and J by 7 bases, and 13 bases separated the two germline ends. As DNA, the CDR3 is TGTGCCAGCAGAAGCGGGACGGAGAATTCACCCCTCCACTTT. Its protein is CASRSGTENSPLHF.

This sequence joins TRBV6-5 and TRBJ1-6; D is possibly TRBD1 (6 bases). Germline CDR1 is MNHEY and CDR2 is SVGAGI. The CDR3 is 12 amino acids. Trimming cost V 9 bases and J 10 bases, with 13 bases left between them. CDR3 sequence reads: CASTGPRSPLHF. The DNA for the CDR3 is TGTGCCAGTACAGGGCCCAGGTCACCCCTCCACTTT.

V and J are TRBV7-2 and TRBJ1-2, with 7 bases aligning to TRBD1. The CDR3 has 14 residues. The V and J ends lost 4 bases and 6 bases, in that order; junction bases with no gene match: 8. Per germline, CDR1 SGHTA and CDR2 FQGNSA. The CDR3 nucleotides read TGTGCCAGCAGCTGGGGGACAGCCTGGGATGGCTACACCTTC. Amino acid sequence: CASSWGTAWDGYTF.

The chain is built from TRBV4-1 and TRBJ1-5, with TRBD1 matching over 9 bases. The CDR3 is 16 amino acids. J was trimmed by 0 bases and V by 3 bases; bases with no gene match: 3. Germline loops: CDR1 MGHRA, CDR2 YSYEKL. This CDR3 is CASSHQQGASNQPQHF. The DNA for the CDR3 is TGCGCCAGCAGCCACCAACAGGGGGCTAGCAATCAGCCCCAGCATTTT.

The J gene is TRBJ2-1, the V gene TRBV6-5; 9 positions match TRBD1. Germline assignment: CDR1 MNHEY and CDR2 SVGAGI. V was clipped by 6 bases and J by 7 bases; unmatched bases: 7. This CDR3 has 14 amino acids. In DNA form, the CDR3 reads TGTGCCAGCAGCCGGGACAGGGTGGTTAATGAGCAGTTCTTC. Residues: CASSRDRVVNEQFF.

This chain joins TRBV19 and TRBJ2-2, with 10 bases aligning to TRBD2. Germline lookup yields CDR1 LNHDA and CDR2 SQIVND (reference sequence). The CDR3 sequence is 15 residues long. V lost 8 bases and J lost 0; bases outside the gene matches: 3. Here the CDR3 reads CASRTSGSNTGELFF. The CDR3 bases are TGTGCCAGTCGGACTAGCGGATCGAACACCGGGGAGCTGTTTTTT.

The J gene is TRBJ2-7, the V gene TRBV18, with no clear D. The CDR3 contains 12 residues. Germline loops: CDR1 KGHSH, CDR2 LQKENI. Trimming left V 3 bases short and J 1 base short, with 4 bases between. The CDR3 protein is CASSPRSYEQYF. CDR3 bases: TGTGCCAGCTCACCGAGATCCTACGAGCAGTACTTC.

The V and J genes are TRBV28 and TRBJ2-3, with 8 bases lining up with TRBD2. This CDR3 spans 17 amino acids. Germline CDR1 MDHEN, CDR2 SYDVKM. After removal of 3 bases from V and 2 bases from J, the junction contained 10 bases not matched to a gene. The CDR3, as DNA: TGTGCCAGCAGTTTTCTTCGAGGTAGCGGGGCCACAGATACGCAGTATTTT. Residues: CASSFLRGSGATDTQYF.

The table lists this clone with a few counts. The J gene is TRBJ1-3, the V gene TRBV5-6; 9 nucleotides agree with TRBD1. CDR3 size: 16 residues. Germline V CDR1 and CDR2: SGHDT, YYEEEE. V lost 0 bases to trimming and J lost 8 bases; unmatched junction nucleotides: 9. CDR3 protein: CASSLEGQGRIDTIYF. The DNA of the CDR3 is TGTGCCAGCAGCTTGGAGGGACAGGGCAGGATTGACACCATATATTTT.

The V and J genes are TRBV19 and TRBJ2-4; TRBD2 matches 9 bases. Germline lookup yields CDR1 LNHDA and CDR2 SQIVND (reference sequence). Trimming at V came to 3 bases and at J to 6 bases, leaving 12 bases not matched to a gene. The CDR3 runs to 17 residues. The DNA for the CDR3 is TGTGCCAGTAGTATGGGACTAGCAGGAGCCTGGGGAAACATTCAGTACTTC. Translated, it gives CASSMGLAGAWGNIQYF.

CDR3 region: CASSYVLQDSEAFF. The DNA for the CDR3 is TGTGCCAGCAGTTACGTCCTCCAGGATTCTGAAGCTTTCTTT. The rearrangement links TRBV6-2 or TRBV6-3 to TRBJ1-1, with no clear D. Germline V gene data show CDR1 as MNHEY and CDR2 as SVGEGT. V was clipped by 2 bases and J by 6 bases, with 13 bases between them. The CDR3 extends over 14 amino acids.

V is TRBV18 and J is TRBJ2-7; 8 bases fit TRBD1. V trimming: 0 bases; J trimming: 7 bases; junction bases outside the gene matches: 8. The CDR3 is 15 residues long. CDR1 KGHSH and CDR2 LQKENI come from the germline V gene. The CDR3 DNA reads TGTGCCAGCTCACCACCGGCGACAGGGGTGAAAGAGCAGTACTTC. As protein: CASSPPATGVKEQYF.

The V gene is TRBV5-6, the J gene TRBJ1-2; no firm D call. The CDR3 spans 12 residues. Germline lookup yields CDR1 SGHDT and CDR2 YYEEEE. Between the trimmed V and J ends, which lost 2 bases and 8 bases, there was a span of 10 bases. CDR3 region: CASSFNRGGYTF. For the CDR3, the DNA is TGTGCCAGCAGCTTTAACAGAGGGGGCTACACCTTC. Looking up the rest from reference TRBV5-6 and TRBJ1-2 gives the full variable domain: DAGVTQSPTHLIKTRGQQVTLRCSPKSGHDTVSWYQQALGQGPQFIFQYYEEEERQRGNFPDRFSGHQFPNYSSELNVNALLLGDSALYLCASSFNRGGYTFGSGTRLTVV.

This chain uses TRBV5-4 with TRBJ2-5; tentatively, D is TRBD2 (6 bases). CDR3 length equals 14 residues. The V gene lost 4 bases and the J gene lost 7 bases, with 17 bases spanning the gap. The germline V gene has CDR1 SGHNT and CDR2 YYREEE (reference sequence). The DNA of the CDR3 is TGTGCCAGCAGCCCTGCGTGGGGGGTGGGGACCCAGTACTTC. This codes for CASSPAWGVGTQYF.

The table lists this clone with a count of one. The chain links TRBV5-1 to TRBJ1-5, with a tentative D call TRBD1 (6 bases). Trimming took off 0 bases at V and 3 bases at J, with 10 bases between the two ends. The CDR3 length is 15 residues. Germline V CDR1 and CDR2: SGHRS, YFSETQ. As DNA, the CDR3 is TGCGCCAGCAGCTTGGGGGGGACATCCAATCAGCCCCAGCATTTT. Translated: CASSLGGTSNQPQHF.

This chain links TRBV6-6 with TRBJ1-1; the match to TRBD1 covers 7 bases. From germline, CDR1 is MNHNY and CDR2 SVGAGI (reference sequence). Germline trimming cut 5 bases from V and 7 bases from J; bases unmatched to any gene: 7. The CDR3 is 13 residues long. CDR3 sequence reads: CASSLTGLLEAFF. In nucleotides, the CDR3 is TGTGCCAGCAGTCTGACAGGGCTGCTTGAAGCTTTCTTT.

This clone occurred once. This chain links TRBV12-2 with TRBJ1-5; TRBD1 was called by the table and not checked on the DNA. TRBV12-2 is a known pseudogene. This CDR3 contains 14 residues. CDR3 nucleotides: TGTGCAAGTCGCTTACCCCCACCCAGGTCCCCCCAGCATTTT. Protein product: CASRLPPPRSPQHF.

The rearrangement uses TRBV27 and TRBJ2-7; unclear D gene. This CDR3 has 14 residues. CDR1 and CDR2 (germline): MNHEY, SMNVEV (reference sequence). Trimming took off 0 bases at V and 0 bases at J, with 6 bases between the two ends. The DNA of the CDR3 is TGTGCCAGCAGTTTATCTAGAACCTCCTACGAGCAGTACTTC. It yields the protein CASSLSRTSYEQYF.

This chain joins TRBV6-5 and TRBJ1-2; TRBD1 matches at 9 bases. The germline V gene encodes CDR1 MNHEY and CDR2 SVGAGI. Losses at the gene ends were 4 bases for V and 5 bases for J; bases not matched to a gene: 8. The CDR3 is 15 amino acids. CDR3: CASSSGTGSWYGYTF. The DNA of the CDR3 is TGTGCCAGCAGTTCCGGGACAGGGTCATGGTATGGCTACACCTTC.

This chain joins TRBV28 and TRBJ1-3, with D tentatively TRBD1 (5 bases). V shed 3 bases and J shed 10 bases, with 16 bases lying between them. The germline V gene has CDR1 MDHEN and CDR2 SYDVKM. The CDR3 consists of 14 residues. In DNA form, the CDR3 reads TGTGCCAGCAGTTTGGTTGAGGGACGGGGGACCATATATTTT. Its protein product is CASSLVEGRGTIYF.

The V call is TRBV18, the J call TRBJ1-2; D call uncertain. The CDR3 is 13 amino acids. Trimming stripped 2 bases from V and 2 bases from J, with 6 bases between. Germline CDR1 and CDR2: KGHSH and LQKENI. CDR3 region: CASSPGRNYGYTF. CDR3 sequence (DNA): TGTGCCAGCTCACCAGGGAGAAACTATGGCTACACCTTC.

This clone was found a few times. This CDR3 reads CASSLSRYFHEQYF. The CDR3 DNA sequence: TGTGCCAGCAGTTTATCCAGGTATTTCCACGAGCAGTACTTC. This chain joins TRBV27 and TRBJ2-7; D gene uncertain. Germline CDR1 MNHEY, CDR2 SMNVEV (reference sequence). V lost 0 bases and J 5 bases, leaving 11 bases between the germline ends. The CDR3 runs to 14 residues.